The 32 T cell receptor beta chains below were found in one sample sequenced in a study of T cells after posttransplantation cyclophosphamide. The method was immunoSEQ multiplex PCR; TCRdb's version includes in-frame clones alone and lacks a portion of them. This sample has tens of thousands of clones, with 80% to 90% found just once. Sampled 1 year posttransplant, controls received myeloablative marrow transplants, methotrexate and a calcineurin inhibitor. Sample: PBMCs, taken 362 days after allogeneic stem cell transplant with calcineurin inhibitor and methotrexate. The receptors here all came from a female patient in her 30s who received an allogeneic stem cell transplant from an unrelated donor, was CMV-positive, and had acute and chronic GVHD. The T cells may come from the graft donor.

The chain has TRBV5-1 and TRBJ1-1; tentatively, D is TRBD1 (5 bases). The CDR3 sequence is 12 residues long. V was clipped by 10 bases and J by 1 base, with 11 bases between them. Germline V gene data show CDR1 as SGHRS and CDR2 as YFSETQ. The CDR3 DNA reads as TGCGCCCAGGGCGGGGGGAACACTGAAGCTTTCTTT. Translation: CAQGGGNTEAFF.

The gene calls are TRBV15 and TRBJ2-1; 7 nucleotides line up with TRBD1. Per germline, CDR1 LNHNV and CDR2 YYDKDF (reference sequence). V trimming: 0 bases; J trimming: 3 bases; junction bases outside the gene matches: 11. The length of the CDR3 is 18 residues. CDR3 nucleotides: TGTGCCACCAGCAGAGAATTCTCCTGGACAGGCCTCTACAATGAGCAGTTCTTC. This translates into CATSREFSWTGLYNEQFF.

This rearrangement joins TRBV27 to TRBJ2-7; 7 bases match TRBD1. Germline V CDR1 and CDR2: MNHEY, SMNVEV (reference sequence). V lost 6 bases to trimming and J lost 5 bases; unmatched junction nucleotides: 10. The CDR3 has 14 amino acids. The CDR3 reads CASSLDRDRNEQYF. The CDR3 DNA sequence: TGTGCCAGCAGCCTAGACAGGGACAGAAACGAGCAGTACTTC.

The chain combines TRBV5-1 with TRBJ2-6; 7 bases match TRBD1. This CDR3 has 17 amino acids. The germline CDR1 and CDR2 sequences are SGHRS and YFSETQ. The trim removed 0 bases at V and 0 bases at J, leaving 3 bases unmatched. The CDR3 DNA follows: TGCGCCAGCAGCTTGGACAGGGGAAGCTCTGGGGCCAACGTCCTGACTTTC. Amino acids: CASSLDRGSSGANVLTF.

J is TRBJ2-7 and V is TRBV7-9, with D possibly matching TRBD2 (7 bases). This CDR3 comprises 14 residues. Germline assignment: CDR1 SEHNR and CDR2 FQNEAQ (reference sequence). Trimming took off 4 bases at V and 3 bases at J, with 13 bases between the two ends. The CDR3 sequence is CASSWAGAYYEQYF. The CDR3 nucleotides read TGTGCCAGCAGCTGGGCGGGGGCCTACTACGAGCAGTACTTC.

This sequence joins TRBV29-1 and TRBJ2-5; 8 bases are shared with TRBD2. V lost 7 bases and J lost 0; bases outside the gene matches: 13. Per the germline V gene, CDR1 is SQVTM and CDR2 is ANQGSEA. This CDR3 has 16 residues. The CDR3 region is CSAEKTERGNQETQYF. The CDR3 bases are TGCAGCGCCGAGAAGACGGAGCGGGGGAACCAAGAGACCCAGTACTTC.

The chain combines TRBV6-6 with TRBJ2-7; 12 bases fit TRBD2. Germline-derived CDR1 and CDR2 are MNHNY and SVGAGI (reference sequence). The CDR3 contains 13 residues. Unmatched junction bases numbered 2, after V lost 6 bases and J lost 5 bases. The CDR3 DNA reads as TGTGCCAGCAGACTAGCGGGAGGAGACGAGCAGTACTTC. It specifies CASRLAGGDEQYF.

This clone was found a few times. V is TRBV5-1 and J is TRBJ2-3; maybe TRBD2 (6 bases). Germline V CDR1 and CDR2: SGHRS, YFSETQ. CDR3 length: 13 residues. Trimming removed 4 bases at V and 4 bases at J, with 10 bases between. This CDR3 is CASSVGTSDTQYF. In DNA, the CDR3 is TGCGCCAGCAGCGTCGGGACTTCAGATACGCAGTATTTT. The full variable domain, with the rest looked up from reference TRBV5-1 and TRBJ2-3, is KAGVTQTPRYLIKTRGQQVTLSCSPISGHRSVSWYQQTPGQGLQFLFEYFSETQRNKGNFPGRFSGRQFSNSRSEMNVSTLELGDSALYLCASSVGTSDTQYFGPGTRLTVL.

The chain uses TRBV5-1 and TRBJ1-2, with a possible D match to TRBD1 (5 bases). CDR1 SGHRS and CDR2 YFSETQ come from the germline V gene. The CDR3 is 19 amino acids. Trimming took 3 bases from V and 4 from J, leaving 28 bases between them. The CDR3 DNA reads TGCGCCAGCAGCTGGGGCGGCGGAAAACCCGCCCTCGTAGCCTATGGCTACACCTTC. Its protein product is CASSWGGGKPALVAYGYTF.

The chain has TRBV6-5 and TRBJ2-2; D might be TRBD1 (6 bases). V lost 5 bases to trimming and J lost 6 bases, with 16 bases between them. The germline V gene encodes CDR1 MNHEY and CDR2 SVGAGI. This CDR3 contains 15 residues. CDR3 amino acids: CASSANYRVPGELFF. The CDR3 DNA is TGTGCCAGCAGTGCCAACTACAGGGTCCCCGGGGAGCTGTTTTTT.

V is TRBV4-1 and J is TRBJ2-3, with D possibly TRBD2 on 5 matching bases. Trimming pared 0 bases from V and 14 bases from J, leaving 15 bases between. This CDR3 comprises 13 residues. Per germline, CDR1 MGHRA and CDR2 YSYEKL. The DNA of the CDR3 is TGCGCCAGCAGCCAAGATGTAACTAGGGTGGTGTATTTT. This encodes CASSQDVTRVVYF.

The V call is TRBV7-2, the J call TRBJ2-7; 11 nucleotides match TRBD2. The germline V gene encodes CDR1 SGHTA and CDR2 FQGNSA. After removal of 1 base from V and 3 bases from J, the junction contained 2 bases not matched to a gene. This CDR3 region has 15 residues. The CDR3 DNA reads TGTGCCAGCAGCTTAGTAGCGGGAGGGGACTACGAGCAGTACTTC. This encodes CASSLVAGGDYEQYF.

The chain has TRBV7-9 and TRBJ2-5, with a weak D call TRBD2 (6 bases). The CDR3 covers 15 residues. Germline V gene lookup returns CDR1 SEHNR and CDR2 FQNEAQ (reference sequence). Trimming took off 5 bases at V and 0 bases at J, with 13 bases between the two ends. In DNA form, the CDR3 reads TGTGCCAGCAGCACCCGTTGGGGGGACCAAGAGACCCAGTACTTC. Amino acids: CASSTRWGDQETQYF.

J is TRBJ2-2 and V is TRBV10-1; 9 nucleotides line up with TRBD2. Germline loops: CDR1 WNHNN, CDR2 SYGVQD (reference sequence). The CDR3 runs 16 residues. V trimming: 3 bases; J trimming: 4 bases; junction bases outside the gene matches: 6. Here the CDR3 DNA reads TGCGCCAGCAGTGAAGGCGGGAGGGCCTTCACCGGGGAGCTGTTTTTT. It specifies CASSEGGRAFTGELFF.

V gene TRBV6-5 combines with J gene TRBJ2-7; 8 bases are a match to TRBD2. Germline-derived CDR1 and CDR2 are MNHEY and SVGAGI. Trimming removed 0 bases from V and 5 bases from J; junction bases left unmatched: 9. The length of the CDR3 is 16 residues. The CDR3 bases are TGTGCCAGCAGTTACTCGAAGCTAGCGGGTCTAGACGAGCAGTACTTC. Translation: CASSYSKLAGLDEQYF.

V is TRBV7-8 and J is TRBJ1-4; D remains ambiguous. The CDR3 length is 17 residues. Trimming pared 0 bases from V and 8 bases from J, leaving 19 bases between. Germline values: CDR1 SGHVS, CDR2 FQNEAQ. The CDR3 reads CASSLASGGQLGEKLFF. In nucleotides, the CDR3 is TGTGCCAGCAGCTTAGCGTCGGGCGGGCAGTTAGGCGAAAAACTGTTTTTT.

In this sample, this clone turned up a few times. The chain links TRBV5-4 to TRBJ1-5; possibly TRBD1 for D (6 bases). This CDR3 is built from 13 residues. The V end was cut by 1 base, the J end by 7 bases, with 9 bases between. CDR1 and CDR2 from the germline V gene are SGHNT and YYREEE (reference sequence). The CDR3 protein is CASSLQGQQPQHF. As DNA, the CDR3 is TGTGCCAGCAGCTTGCAGGGGCAGCAGCCCCAGCATTTT.

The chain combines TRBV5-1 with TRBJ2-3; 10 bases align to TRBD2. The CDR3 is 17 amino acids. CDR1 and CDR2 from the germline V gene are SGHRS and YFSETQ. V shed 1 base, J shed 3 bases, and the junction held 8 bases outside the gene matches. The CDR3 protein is CASSLRLAGARTDTQYF. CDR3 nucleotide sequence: TGCGCCAGCAGCTTGAGGCTAGCGGGGGCCCGGACAGATACGCAGTATTTT.

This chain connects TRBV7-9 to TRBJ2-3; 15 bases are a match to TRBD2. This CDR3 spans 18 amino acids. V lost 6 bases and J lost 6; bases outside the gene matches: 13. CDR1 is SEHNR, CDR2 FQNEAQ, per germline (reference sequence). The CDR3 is CASSPGLAGGALSDTQYF. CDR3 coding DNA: TGTGCCAGCAGTCCTGGACTAGCGGGGGGGGCACTCTCTGATACGCAGTATTTT.

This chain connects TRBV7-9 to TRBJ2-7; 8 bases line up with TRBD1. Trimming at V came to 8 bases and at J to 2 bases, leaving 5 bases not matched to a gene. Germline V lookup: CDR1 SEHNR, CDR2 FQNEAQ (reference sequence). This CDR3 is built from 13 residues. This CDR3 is CASRRQGTYEQYF. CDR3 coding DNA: TGTGCCAGCCGGAGACAGGGGACCTACGAGCAGTACTTC.

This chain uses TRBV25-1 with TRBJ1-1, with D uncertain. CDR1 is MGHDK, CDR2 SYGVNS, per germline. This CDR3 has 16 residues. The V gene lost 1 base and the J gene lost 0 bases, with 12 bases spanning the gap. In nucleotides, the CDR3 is TGTGCCAGCAGTGAATCCCCCCGGGGTTTGAACACTGAAGCTTTCTTT. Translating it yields CASSESPRGLNTEAFF.

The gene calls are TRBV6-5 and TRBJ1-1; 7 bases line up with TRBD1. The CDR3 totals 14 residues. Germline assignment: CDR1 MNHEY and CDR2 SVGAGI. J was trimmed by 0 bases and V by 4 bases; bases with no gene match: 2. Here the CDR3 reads CASSWTGMNTEAFF. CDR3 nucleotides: TGTGCCAGCAGTTGGACAGGAATGAACACTGAAGCTTTCTTT.

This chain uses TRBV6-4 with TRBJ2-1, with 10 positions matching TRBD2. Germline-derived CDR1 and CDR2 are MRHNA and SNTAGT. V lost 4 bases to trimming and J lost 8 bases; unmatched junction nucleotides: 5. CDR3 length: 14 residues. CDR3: CASSVASGSDEQFF. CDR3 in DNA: TGTGCCAGCAGTGTGGCTAGCGGGAGCGATGAGCAGTTCTTC.

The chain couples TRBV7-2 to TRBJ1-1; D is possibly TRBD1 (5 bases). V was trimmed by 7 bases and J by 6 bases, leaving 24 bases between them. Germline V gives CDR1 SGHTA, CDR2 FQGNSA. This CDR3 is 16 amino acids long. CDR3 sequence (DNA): TGTGCCAGCACCTCTACCGGGACTGAATTGTTCGCTGAAGCTTTCTTT. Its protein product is CASTSTGTELFAEAFF.

The chain's CDR3 is CASSLIASGGVLQETQYF. In DNA, the CDR3 is TGTGCCAGCAGCTTAATCGCTAGCGGGGGGGTTCTCCAAGAGACCCAGTACTTC. This sequence joins TRBV7-3 and TRBJ2-5; 12 bases align to TRBD2. Looked up from germline, CDR1 is SGHTA and CDR2 is FQGTGA. Trimming at V came to 1 base and at J to 1 base, leaving 7 bases not matched to a gene. The CDR3 has 18 residues.

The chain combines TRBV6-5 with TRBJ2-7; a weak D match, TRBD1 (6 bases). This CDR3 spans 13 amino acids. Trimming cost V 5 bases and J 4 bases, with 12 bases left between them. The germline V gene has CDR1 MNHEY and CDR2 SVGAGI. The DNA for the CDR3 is TGTGCCAGCAGTCCCACGGACAGTTACGAGCAGTACTTC. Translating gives CASSPTDSYEQYF.

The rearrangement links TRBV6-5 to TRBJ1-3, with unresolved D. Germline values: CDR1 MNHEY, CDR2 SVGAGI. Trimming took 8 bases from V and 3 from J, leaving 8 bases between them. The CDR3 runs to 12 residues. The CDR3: CASEGDGNTIYF. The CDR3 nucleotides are TGTGCCAGCGAGGGAGATGGAAACACCATATATTTT.

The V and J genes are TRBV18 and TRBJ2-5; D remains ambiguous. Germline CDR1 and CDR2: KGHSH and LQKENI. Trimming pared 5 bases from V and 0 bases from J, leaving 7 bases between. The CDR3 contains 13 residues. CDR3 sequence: CASSTLDQETQYF. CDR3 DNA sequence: TGTGCCAGCTCAACGCTAGACCAAGAGACCCAGTACTTC.

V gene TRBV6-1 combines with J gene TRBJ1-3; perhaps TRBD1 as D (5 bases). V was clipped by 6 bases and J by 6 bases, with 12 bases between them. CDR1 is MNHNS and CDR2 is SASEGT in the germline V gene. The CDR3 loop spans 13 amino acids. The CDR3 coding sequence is TGTGCCAGCAGGCAGACAGACAAAAACACCATATATTTT. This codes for CASRQTDKNTIYF.

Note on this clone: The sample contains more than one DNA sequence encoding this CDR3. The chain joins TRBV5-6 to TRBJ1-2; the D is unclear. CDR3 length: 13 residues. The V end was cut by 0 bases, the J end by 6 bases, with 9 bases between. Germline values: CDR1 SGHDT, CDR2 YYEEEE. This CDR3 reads CASSLAGVHGYTF. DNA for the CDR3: TGTGCCAGCAGCTTGGCCGGAGTACATGGCTACACCTTC.

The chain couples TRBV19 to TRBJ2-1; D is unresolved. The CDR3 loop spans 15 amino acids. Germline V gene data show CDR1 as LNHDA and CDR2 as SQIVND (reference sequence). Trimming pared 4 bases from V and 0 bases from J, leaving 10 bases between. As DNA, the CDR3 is TGTGCCAGTAGTACTCGTAGTAGCTCCTACAATGAGCAGTTCTTC. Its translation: CASSTRSSSYNEQFF.

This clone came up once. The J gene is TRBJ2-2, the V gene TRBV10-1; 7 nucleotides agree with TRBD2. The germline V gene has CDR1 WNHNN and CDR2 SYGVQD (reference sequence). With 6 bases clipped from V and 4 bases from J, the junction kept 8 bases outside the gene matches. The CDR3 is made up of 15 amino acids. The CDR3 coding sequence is TGCGCCAGCAGCCCTAGCGGACCTATCACCGGGGAGCTGTTTTTT. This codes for CASSPSGPITGELFF.